The 16 T cell receptor beta chains below come from one sample, sequenced in a study of blood T cell repertoires in COVID-19 (dated by TCRdb to 2018 to 2021). Library construction relied on the immunoSEQ multiplex PCR assay. TCRdb's version of the immuneACCESS table is confined to in-frame rearrangements and falls short of the full clone set. An unresolved V gene accounts for under half of the shortfall where checked; the remainder is of unknown origin. The sample records about 170,000 clones, around four fifths of which are singletons. 2.5% to 3% of the sample is taken by the ten largest. Sample: peripheral blood. The receptor set was obtained from a woman in her sixties with acute or convalescent COVID-19.

V usage is TRBV7-9 and J usage is TRBJ2-7, with 9 bases fitting TRBD1. The CDR3 has 14 amino acids. V lost 4 bases and J lost 7; bases outside the gene matches: 8. Germline V gene data show CDR1 as SEHNR and CDR2 as FQNEAQ (reference sequence). CDR3 bases: TGTGCCAGCAGCTCTACAGGGGGCGCGGGGGAGCAGTACTTC. Its protein is CASSSTGGAGEQYF.

The J gene is TRBJ2-5, the V gene TRBV7-2; 10 bases line up with TRBD1. Germline-derived CDR1 and CDR2 are SGHTA and FQGNSA. There are 14 residues in the CDR3. Trimming removed 6 bases from V and 1 base from J; junction bases left unmatched: 2. CDR3 loop: CASSRQGAQETQYF. The CDR3 DNA reads as TGTGCCAGCAGTCGACAGGGGGCCCAAGAGACCCAGTACTTC.

The chain employs TRBV3-1 (or the pseudogene TRBV3-2) and TRBJ2-7; 11 positions agree with TRBD2. Germline V CDR1 and CDR2: LGHDT, YNNKEL (reference sequence). V dropped 1 base and J dropped 4; count of bases not matched to a gene: 9. The CDR3 consists of 17 residues. CDR3 sequence reads: CASSQAPRLAGQYEQYF. DNA of the CDR3: TGTGCCAGCAGCCAAGCCCCCCGACTAGCGGGGCAATACGAGCAGTACTTC.

V is TRBV19 and J is TRBJ1-6, with 8 bases that match TRBD1. The CDR3 totals 15 residues. V lost 3 bases, J lost 9 bases, and 7 bases stayed unmatched. Looked up from germline, CDR1 is LNHDA and CDR2 is SQIVND (reference sequence). The CDR3 DNA is TGTGCCAGTAGTATTCCAAGCAGGGGGCTTTCACCCCTCCACTTT. It encodes CASSIPSRGLSPLHF.

The chain uses TRBV7-2 and TRBJ2-5; 12 bases fit TRBD2. This CDR3 has 16 amino acids. Germline V CDR1 and CDR2: SGHTA, FQGNSA. V shed 5 bases and J 5 bases; nucleotides not matched to a gene: 9. The CDR3 region has the DNA TGTGCCAGCAGCAAACCCGGACTAGCGGGGTATGAGACCCAGTACTTC. It translates to CASSKPGLAGYETQYF. The entire variable domain, with the rest obtained from reference TRBV7-2 and TRBJ2-5, is as follows: GAGVSQSPSNKVTEKGKDVELRCDPISGHTALYWYRQSLGQGLEFLIYFQGNSAPDKSGLPSDRFSAERTGGSVSTLTIQRTQQEDSAVYLCASSKPGLAGYETQYFGPGTRLLVL.

The chain uses TRBV7-8 and TRBJ2-3; D possibly corresponds to TRBD1 (8 bases). There are 15 residues in the CDR3. Germline CDR1 SGHVS, CDR2 FQNEAQ. Trimming shortened V by 5 bases and J by 1 base, and 13 bases separated the two germline ends. The CDR3 sequence is CASSRQGRGTDTQYF. The CDR3 DNA reads TGTGCCAGCAGCCGACAGGGGAGGGGCACAGATACGCAGTATTTT. The full variable domain, its missing parts supplied by reference TRBV7-8 and TRBJ2-3, is GAGVSQSPRYKVAKRGQDVALRCDPISGHVSLFWYQQALGQGPEFLTYFQNEAQLDKSGLPSDRFFAERPEGSVSTLKIQRTQQEDSAVYLCASSRQGRGTDTQYFGPGTRLTVL.

The gene calls are TRBV5-1 and TRBJ1-6, with unresolved D. The CDR3 extends over 16 amino acids. V gave up 7 bases and J gave up 8 bases, with 22 bases separating them. Germline CDR1 is SGHRS and CDR2 is YFSETQ. CDR3 in DNA: TGCGCCAGCCAGATTCGGGAGGGATTCTGCGATTCACCCCTCCACTTT. It yields the protein CASQIREGFCDSPLHF.

The genes are TRBV7-9 and TRBJ1-4; tentative D call: TRBD1 (5 bases). CDR3 size: 13 residues. V was pared by 5 bases and J by 7 bases, with 11 bases between. Germline V CDR1 and CDR2: SEHNR, FQNEAQ (reference sequence). In DNA form, the CDR3 reads TGTGCCAGCAGCCGGGGACTTGGTGAAAAACTGTTTTTT. It specifies CASSRGLGEKLFF.

This chain uses TRBV19 with TRBJ2-3; D is possibly TRBD2 (6 bases). CDR3 length equals 15 residues. CDR1 is LNHDA and CDR2 is SQIVND in the germline V gene (reference sequence). V dropped 5 bases and J dropped 3 bases, with 15 bases sitting between them. In DNA, the CDR3 is TGTGCCAGTAGTCTGGGACTCCGAGGGACAGATACGCAGTATTTT. Translation: CASSLGLRGTDTQYF.

This clone was counted once. The gene calls are TRBV6-4 and TRBJ2-3; the D gene is possibly TRBD2 (5 bases). This CDR3 has 16 amino acids. Germline V gives CDR1 MRHNA, CDR2 SNTAGT. Trimming cost V 5 bases and J 3 bases, with 18 bases left between them. This CDR3 reads CASSLQAVTTTDTQYF. CDR3 in DNA: TGTGCCAGCAGTCTTCAAGCGGTTACAACTACAGATACGCAGTATTTT.

This chain joins TRBV7-2 and TRBJ1-2; D remains unclear. V was pared by 4 bases and J by 4 bases, with 13 bases between. Germline V gives CDR1 SGHTA, CDR2 FQGNSA. The CDR3 covers 14 residues. As DNA, the CDR3 is TGTGCCAGCAGCTACGAGCCAAGTTCCTATGGCTACACCTTC. This sequence encodes CASSYEPSSYGYTF.

This clone occurred a few times. J is TRBJ2-5 and V is TRBV21-1; the table's TRBD1 call for D was not verified on the DNA. TRBV21-1 is a pseudogene locus. CDR3 length equals 11 residues. Written as DNA, the CDR3 is TGTGCCAGGACAGGGTCTGGGACCCAGTACTTC. It specifies CARTGSGTQYF.

The rearrangement links TRBV19 to TRBJ2-3; TRBD2 aligns across 7 bases. Trimming took 4 bases from V and 4 from J; bases not matched to a gene: 2. CDR1 is LNHDA and CDR2 is SQIVND in the germline V gene (reference sequence). This CDR3 comprises 13 residues. The CDR3 DNA sequence: TGTGCCAGTAGTAATGCGGGGGCAGATACGCAGTATTTT. This codes for CASSNAGADTQYF.

The V gene is TRBV5-1, the J gene TRBJ2-7, with TRBD1 identical over 7 bases. The CDR3 consists of 18 residues. Trimming took 2 bases from V and 3 from J; bases not matched to a gene: 17. Germline V lookup: CDR1 SGHRS, CDR2 YFSETQ. CDR3 region: CASSFSPGQEISNYEQYF. The CDR3 region has the DNA TGCGCCAGCAGCTTCTCACCCGGACAGGAAATATCGAACTACGAGCAGTACTTC.

This clone was seen once. The CDR3 sequence is CASSGQQRGTQETQYF. The DNA of the CDR3 is TGCGCCAGCAGCGGCCAACAGCGGGGGACCCAAGAGACCCAGTACTTC. V and J are TRBV5-1 and TRBJ2-5; TRBD2 matches 8 bases. The CDR3 extends over 16 amino acids. The trim removed 4 bases at V and 1 base at J, leaving 9 bases unmatched. The germline V gene has CDR1 SGHRS and CDR2 YFSETQ.

This rearrangement joins TRBV29-1 to TRBJ1-1, with 8 bases matching TRBD1. The CDR3 sequence is 13 residues long. Germline lookup yields CDR1 SQVTM and CDR2 ANQGSEA. V trimming: 6 bases; J trimming: 1 base; junction bases outside the gene matches: 4. The CDR3 is CSVRGQGNTEAFF. The CDR3 DNA sequence: TGCAGCGTCAGAGGACAGGGGAACACTGAAGCTTTCTTT.